This note documents a single TCR beta chain sequence. The antigen is not known. The sample belongs to a study of cytomegalovirus exposure and HLA in healthy donors. Study-level findings and limits: Cytomegalovirus association was assigned to over 150 TCR beta chains. Clusters of TCRs from the first cohort tended to co-occur in the 120 or so validation repertoires (as a later analysis found).

V shed 4 bases, J shed 3 bases, and the junction held 12 bases outside the gene matches. The germline V gene encodes CDR1 GTSNPN and CDR2 SVGIG (reference sequence). CDR3 length equals 16 residues. TCRdb's table, derived via immunoSEQ multiplex PCR, lists solely in-frame clones and lacks some. Of about 130,000 clones listed, 80% to 90% are singletons. V gene TRBV30 combines with J gene TRBJ1-5; 7 bases are a match to TRBD1. Source material: PBMCs. The sequence was collected from a woman under 30 in good health and CMV-seropositive. CDR3 sequence: CAWTRRGRGNNQPQHF. CDR3 coding DNA: TGTGCCTGGACGAGAAGGGGGCGCGGAAACAATCAGCCCCAGCATTTT.